Following are 3 T cell receptor beta chains from one sample sequenced in a study of blood T cells in healthy people across ages. Together with a sample-barcoded 5' primer, a J-beta primer mix was included in a second PCR lasting roughly 6 to 12 cycles. TCRdb reprocessed the 5' RACE reads via MiXCR and lists one record per CDR3 protein. The sample yields about 1.4 million distinct CDR3 sequences, around 55% seen once. Sequenced sample: blood. These receptor sequences come from a man between 18 and 29 years old in good health.

This chain joins TRBV25-1 and TRBJ2-7, with a weak D call TRBD1 (6 bases). Trimming pared 3 bases from V and 1 base from J, leaving 10 bases between. CDR1 is MGHDK, CDR2 SYGVNS, per germline. The CDR3 sequence is 14 residues long. Written as DNA, the CDR3 is TGTGCCAGCAGTGACCCCGGACAGTCCTACGAGCAGTACTTC. Amino acids: CASSDPGQSYEQYF.

The chain couples TRBV20-1 to TRBJ2-1; D is perhaps TRBD2 (5 bases). Between the trimmed V and J ends, which lost 0 bases and 4 bases, there was a span of 13 bases. Germline V gives CDR1 DFQATT, CDR2 SNEGSKA (reference sequence). The CDR3 contains 15 residues. The CDR3 protein is CSARDGRVSYNEQFF. CDR3 bases: TGCAGTGCTAGAGATGGGCGGGTCTCATACAATGAGCAGTTCTTC.

This clonotype was seen a handful of times. This chain uses TRBV2 with TRBJ2-1, with 7 bases identical to TRBD1. Per germline, CDR1 SNHLY and CDR2 FYNNEI. The ends lost 8 bases at V and 8 bases at J; junction bases unmatched: 6. The CDR3 is 12 residues long. This CDR3 reads CASHTGVYEQFF. DNA for the CDR3: TGTGCCAGCCATACAGGGGTCTATGAGCAGTTCTTC.